The 7 T cell receptor beta chains given below trace back to one sample, sequenced in a study of cytomegalovirus exposure and HLA in healthy donors. PCR involved 60 Vbeta and 13 Jbeta primers. TCRdb's copy holds only in-frame clones and misses some; the assay was immunoSEQ multiplex PCR. The data show approximately 170,000 clones, about 72% seen once. Sequencing input: PBMCs. The receptors were sampled from a girl between 5 and 17 years old in good health and CMV-seronegative.

V gene TRBV25-1 combines with J gene TRBJ2-5; tentatively, D is TRBD2 (6 bases). The length of the CDR3 is 13 residues. Between the trimmed V and J ends, which lost 7 bases and 5 bases, there was a span of 14 bases. CDR1 and CDR2 from the germline V gene are MGHDK and SYGVNS. The CDR3 sequence is CASTPGGSETQYF. The CDR3 DNA follows: TGTGCCAGCACCCCTGGGGGGTCGGAGACCCAGTACTTC.

The chain combines TRBV13 with TRBJ1-2, with D unclear. Germline CDR1 reads PRHDT; CDR2 reads FYEKMQ (reference sequence). The V gene lost 1 base and the J gene lost 0 bases, with 6 bases spanning the gap. This CDR3 is built from 14 residues. The CDR3 bases are TGTGCCAGCAGCTTAGCGTCCTCTAACTATGGCTACACCTTC. Amino acids: CASSLASSNYGYTF.

The sample holds one count of this clone. CDR3 amino acids: CASSVLRQGQSSYNSPLHF. The CDR3 DNA reads as TGTGCCAGCAGTGTTCTAAGACAGGGGCAGTCATCCTATAATTCACCCCTCCACTTT. The rearrangement joins TRBV2 to TRBJ1-6; 8 nucleotides align to TRBD1. Per germline, CDR1 SNHLY and CDR2 FYNNEI. There are 19 residues in the CDR3. J gave up 1 base and V 4 bases, and 12 bases lay outside the gene matches.

The chain is built from TRBV5-1 and TRBJ1-3, with TRBD1 identical over 8 bases. Germline CDR1 SGHRS, CDR2 YFSETQ. V was clipped by 0 bases and J by 4 bases; unmatched bases: 6. The CDR3 loop spans 16 amino acids. The chain's CDR3 is CASSLAGAGGGNTIYF. The DNA of the CDR3 is TGCGCCAGCAGCTTGGCTGGGGCAGGGGGCGGAAACACCATATATTTT.

V is TRBV30 and J is TRBJ1-2; D may be TRBD1 (5 bases). V was pared by 2 bases and J by 4 bases, with 26 bases between. The CDR3 has 18 residues. Per germline, CDR1 GTSNPN and CDR2 SVGIG (reference sequence). CDR3 bases: TGTGCCTGGAGTACTCACCCGGGAGGGGTTCTTGGCCTCTATGGCTACACCTTC. Its translation is CAWSTHPGGVLGLYGYTF.

The V and J genes are TRBV7-9 and TRBJ1-6; D gene uncertain. From germline, CDR1 is SEHNR and CDR2 FQNEAQ (reference sequence). Trimming left V 2 bases short and J 8 bases short, with 7 bases between. The CDR3 is 13 residues long. The CDR3 loop is CASSLRLDSPLHF. As DNA, the CDR3 is TGTGCCAGCAGCTTACGGTTAGATTCACCCCTCCACTTT.

In regard to this clone: A junction end diverges from the germline sequence, so it may reflect a read error. The V and J genes are TRBV2 and TRBJ2-6, with unresolved D. This CDR3 has 16 amino acids. Germline lookup yields CDR1 SNHLY and CDR2 FYNNEI. The CDR3 region has the DNA TGTGCCAGCAGTGAAGCAATGAGCTCTTGGGCCAACGTCCTGACTTTC. It is translated as CASSEAMSSWANVLTF.